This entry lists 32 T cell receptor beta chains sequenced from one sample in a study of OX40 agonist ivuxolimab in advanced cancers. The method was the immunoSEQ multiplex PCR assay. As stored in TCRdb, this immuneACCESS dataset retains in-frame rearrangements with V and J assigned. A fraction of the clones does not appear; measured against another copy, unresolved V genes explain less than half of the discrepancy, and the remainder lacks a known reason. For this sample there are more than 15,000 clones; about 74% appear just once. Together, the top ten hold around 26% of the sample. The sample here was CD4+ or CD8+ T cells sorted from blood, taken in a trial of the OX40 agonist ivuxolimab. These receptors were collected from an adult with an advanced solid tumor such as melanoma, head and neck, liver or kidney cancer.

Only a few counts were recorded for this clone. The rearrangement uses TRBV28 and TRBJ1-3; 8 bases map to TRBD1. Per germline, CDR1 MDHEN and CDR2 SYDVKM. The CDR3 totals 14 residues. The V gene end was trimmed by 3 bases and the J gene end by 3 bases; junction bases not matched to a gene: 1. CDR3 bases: TGTGCCAGCAGTTTCGGGACAGGTGGAAACACCATATATTTT. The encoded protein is CASSFGTGGNTIYF.

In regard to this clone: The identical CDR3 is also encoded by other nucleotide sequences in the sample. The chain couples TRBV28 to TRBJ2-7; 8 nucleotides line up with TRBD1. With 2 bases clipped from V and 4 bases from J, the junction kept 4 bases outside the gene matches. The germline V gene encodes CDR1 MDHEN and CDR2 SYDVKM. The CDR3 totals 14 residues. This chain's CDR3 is CASSLDRGWYEQYF. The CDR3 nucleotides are TGTGCCAGCAGTTTAGACAGGGGCTGGTACGAGCAGTACTTC.

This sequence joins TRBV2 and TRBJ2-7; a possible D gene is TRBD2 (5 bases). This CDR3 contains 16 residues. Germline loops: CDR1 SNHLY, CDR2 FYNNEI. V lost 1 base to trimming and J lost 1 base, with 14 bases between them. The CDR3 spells CASSEVPGSTSYEQYF. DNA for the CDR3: TGTGCCAGCAGTGAAGTACCGGGGAGCACATCCTACGAGCAGTACTTC. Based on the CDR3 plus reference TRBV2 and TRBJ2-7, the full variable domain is EPEVTQTPSHQVTQMGQEVILRCVPISNHLYFYWYRQILGQKVEFLVSFYNNEISEKSEIFDDQFSVERPDGSNFTLKIRSTKLEDSAMYFCASSEVPGSTSYEQYFGPGTRLTVT.

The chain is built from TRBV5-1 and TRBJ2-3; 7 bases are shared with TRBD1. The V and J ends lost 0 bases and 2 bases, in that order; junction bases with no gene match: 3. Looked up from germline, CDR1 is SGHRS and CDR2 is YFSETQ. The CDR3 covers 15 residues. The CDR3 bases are TGCGCCAGCAGCTTGGCAGGGGGTGTCACAGATACGCAGTATTTT. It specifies CASSLAGGVTDTQYF. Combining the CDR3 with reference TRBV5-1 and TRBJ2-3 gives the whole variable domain KAGVTQTPRYLIKTRGQQVTLSCSPISGHRSVSWYQQTPGQGLQFLFEYFSETQRNKGNFPGRFSGRQFSNSRSEMNVSTLELGDSALYLCASSLAGGVTDTQYFGPGTRLTVL.

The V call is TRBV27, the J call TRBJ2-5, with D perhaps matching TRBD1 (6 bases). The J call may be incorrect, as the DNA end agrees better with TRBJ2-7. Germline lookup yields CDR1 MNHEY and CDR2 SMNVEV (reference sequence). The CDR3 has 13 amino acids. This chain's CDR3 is CASSSGTNYEQYF. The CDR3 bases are TGTGCCAGCAGCTCCGGGACAAACTACGAGCAGTACTTC.

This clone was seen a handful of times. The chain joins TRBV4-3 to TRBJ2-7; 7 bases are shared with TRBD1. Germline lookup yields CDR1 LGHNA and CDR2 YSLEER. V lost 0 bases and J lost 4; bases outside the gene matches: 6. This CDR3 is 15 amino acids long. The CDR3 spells CASSQDQGTVYEQYF. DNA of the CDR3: TGCGCCAGCAGCCAAGATCAAGGGACAGTTTACGAGCAGTACTTC.

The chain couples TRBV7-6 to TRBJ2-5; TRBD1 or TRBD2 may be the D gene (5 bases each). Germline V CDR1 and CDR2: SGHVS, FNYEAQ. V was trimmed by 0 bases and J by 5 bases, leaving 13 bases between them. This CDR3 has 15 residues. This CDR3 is CASSLATRGRETQYF. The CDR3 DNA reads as TGTGCCAGCAGCTTAGCGACTCGGGGACGGGAGACCCAGTACTTC.

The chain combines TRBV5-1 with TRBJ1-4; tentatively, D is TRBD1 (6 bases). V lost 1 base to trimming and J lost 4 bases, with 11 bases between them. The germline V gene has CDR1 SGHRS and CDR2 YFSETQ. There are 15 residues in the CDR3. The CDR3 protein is CASSLIGQLNEKLFF. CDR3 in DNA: TGCGCCAGCAGCTTGATCGGACAGCTTAATGAAAAACTGTTTTTT.

The CDR3 loop reads CASSSYVGETQYF. The CDR3 region has the DNA TGTGCCAGTAGTTCATATGTGGGCGAGACCCAGTACTTC. The J gene is TRBJ2-5, the V gene TRBV19; D unclear. V shed 5 bases and J shed 5 bases, with 12 bases lying between them. Germline CDR1 LNHDA, CDR2 SQIVND (reference sequence). This CDR3 is 13 amino acids long.

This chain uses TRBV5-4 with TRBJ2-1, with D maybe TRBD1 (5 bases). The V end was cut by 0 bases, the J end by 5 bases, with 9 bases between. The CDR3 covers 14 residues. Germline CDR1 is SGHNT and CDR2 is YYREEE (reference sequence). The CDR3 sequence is CASSLGKGNNEQFF. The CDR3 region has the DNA TGTGCCAGCAGCTTGGGTAAGGGGAACAATGAGCAGTTCTTC. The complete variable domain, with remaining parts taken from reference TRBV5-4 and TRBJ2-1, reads ETGVTQSPTHLIKTRGQQVTLRCSSQSGHNTVSWYQQALGQGPQFIFQYYREEENGRGNFPPRFSGLQFPNYSSELNVNALELDDSALYLCASSLGKGNNEQFFGPGTRLTVL.

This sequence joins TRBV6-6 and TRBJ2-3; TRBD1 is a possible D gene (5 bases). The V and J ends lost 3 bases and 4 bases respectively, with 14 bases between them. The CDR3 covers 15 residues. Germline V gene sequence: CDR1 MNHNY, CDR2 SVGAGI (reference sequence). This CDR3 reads CASSYVRESADTQYF. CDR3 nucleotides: TGTGCCAGCAGTTATGTCAGGGAATCAGCAGATACGCAGTATTTT.

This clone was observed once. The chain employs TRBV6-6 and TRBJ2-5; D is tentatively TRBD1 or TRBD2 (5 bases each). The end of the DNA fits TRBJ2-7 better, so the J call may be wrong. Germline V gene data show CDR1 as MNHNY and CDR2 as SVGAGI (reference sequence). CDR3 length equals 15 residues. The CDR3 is CASSYSTGPLSEQYF. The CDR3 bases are TGTGCCAGCAGTTACTCAACGGGACCGCTAAGCGAGCAGTACTTC.

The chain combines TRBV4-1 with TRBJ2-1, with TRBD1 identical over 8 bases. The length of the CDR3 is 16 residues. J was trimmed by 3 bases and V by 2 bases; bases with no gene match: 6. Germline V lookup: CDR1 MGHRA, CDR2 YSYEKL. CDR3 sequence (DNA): TGCGCCAGCAGCCAAAGGTCGGACAGGGACTACAATGAGCAGTTCTTC. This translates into CASSQRSDRDYNEQFF.

CDR3 sequence (DNA): TGTGCCAGCAGCCTACTGACAGGCTTTAATTCACCCCTCCACTTT. It encodes CASSLLTGFNSPLHF. The chain joins TRBV28 to TRBJ1-6, with a weak D call TRBD1 (6 bases). The germline V gene has CDR1 MDHEN and CDR2 SYDVKM. The CDR3 sequence is 15 residues long. Trimming shortened V by 6 bases and J by 6 bases, and 15 bases separated the two germline ends. The variable domain in full, completed from reference TRBV28 and TRBJ1-6, reads DVKVTQSSRYLVKRTGEKVFLECVQDMDHENMFWYRQDPGLGLRLIYFSYDVKMKEKGDIPEGYSVSREKKERFSLILESASTNQTSMYLCASSLLTGFNSPLHFGNGTRLTVT.

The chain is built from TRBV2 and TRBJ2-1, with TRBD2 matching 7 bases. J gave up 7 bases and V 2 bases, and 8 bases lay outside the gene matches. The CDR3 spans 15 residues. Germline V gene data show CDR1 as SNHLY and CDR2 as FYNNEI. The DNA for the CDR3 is TGTGCCAGCAGTGAATCGGGGGGAGTATTGAATGAGCAGTTCTTC. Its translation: CASSESGGVLNEQFF.

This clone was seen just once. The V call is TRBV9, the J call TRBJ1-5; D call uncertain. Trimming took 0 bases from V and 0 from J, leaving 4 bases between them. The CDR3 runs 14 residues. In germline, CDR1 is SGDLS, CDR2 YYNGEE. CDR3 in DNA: TGTGCCAGCAGCGTAGTCGATAGCAATCAGCCCCAGCATTTT. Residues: CASSVVDSNQPQHF.

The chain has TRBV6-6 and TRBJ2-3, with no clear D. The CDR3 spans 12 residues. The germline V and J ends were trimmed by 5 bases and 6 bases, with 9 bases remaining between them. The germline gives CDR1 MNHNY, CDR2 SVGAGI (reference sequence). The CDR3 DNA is TGTGCCAGCAGTCTGGTGGACGATACGCAGTATTTT. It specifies CASSLVDDTQYF.

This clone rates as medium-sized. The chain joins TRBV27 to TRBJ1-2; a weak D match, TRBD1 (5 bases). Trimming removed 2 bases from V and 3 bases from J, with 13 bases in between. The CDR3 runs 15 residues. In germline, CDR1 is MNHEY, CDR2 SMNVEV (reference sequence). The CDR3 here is CASSLSQGYYYGYTF. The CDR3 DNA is TGTGCCAGCAGTTTAAGCCAGGGATACTACTATGGCTACACCTTC.

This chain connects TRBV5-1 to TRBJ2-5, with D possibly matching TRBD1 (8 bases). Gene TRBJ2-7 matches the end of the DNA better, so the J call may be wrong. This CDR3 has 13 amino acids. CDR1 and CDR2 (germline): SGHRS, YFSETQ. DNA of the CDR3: TGCGCCAGCAGACTTACAGGGGGGGACGAGCAGTACTTC. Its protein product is CASRLTGGDEQYF.

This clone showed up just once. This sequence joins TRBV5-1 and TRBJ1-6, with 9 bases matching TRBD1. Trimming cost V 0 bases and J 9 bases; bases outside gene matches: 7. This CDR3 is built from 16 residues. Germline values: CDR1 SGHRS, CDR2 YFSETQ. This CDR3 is CASSLGDRESTSPLHF. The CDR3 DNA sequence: TGCGCCAGCAGCTTGGGGGACAGGGAGTCGACTTCACCCCTCCACTTT.

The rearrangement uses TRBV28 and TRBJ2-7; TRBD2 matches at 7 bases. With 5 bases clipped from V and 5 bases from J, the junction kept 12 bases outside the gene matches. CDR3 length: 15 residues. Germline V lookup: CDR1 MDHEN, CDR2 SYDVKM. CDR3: CASSPFGGRVDEQYF. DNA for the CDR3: TGTGCCAGCAGTCCTTTCGGGGGGAGAGTCGACGAGCAGTACTTC. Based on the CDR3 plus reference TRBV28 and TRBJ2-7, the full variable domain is DVKVTQSSRYLVKRTGEKVFLECVQDMDHENMFWYRQDPGLGLRLIYFSYDVKMKEKGDIPEGYSVSREKKERFSLILESASTNQTSMYLCASSPFGGRVDEQYFGPGTRLTVT.

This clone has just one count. CDR3 coding DNA: TGTGCCTGGAGTGCCTATAGCGGCGAGCAGTTCTTC. Translation gives CAWSAYSGEQFF. The V gene is TRBV30, the J gene TRBJ2-1; D may be TRBD2 (6 bases). This CDR3 has 12 residues. Germline-derived CDR1 and CDR2 are GTSNPN and SVGIG (reference sequence). V lost 1 base and J lost 10, with 11 bases in between.

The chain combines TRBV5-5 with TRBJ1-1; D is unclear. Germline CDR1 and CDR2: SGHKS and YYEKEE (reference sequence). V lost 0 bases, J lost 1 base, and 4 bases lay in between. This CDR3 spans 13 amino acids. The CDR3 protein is CASSLGPNTEAFF. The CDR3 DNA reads TGTGCCAGCAGCTTGGGCCCGAACACTGAAGCTTTCTTT.

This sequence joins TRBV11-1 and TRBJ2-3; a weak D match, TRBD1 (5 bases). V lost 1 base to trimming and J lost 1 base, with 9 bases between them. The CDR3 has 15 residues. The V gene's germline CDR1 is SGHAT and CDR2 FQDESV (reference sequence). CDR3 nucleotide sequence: TGTGCCAGCAGCTTAGAGGGGCAGGGCACAGATACGCAGTATTTT. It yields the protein CASSLEGQGTDTQYF.

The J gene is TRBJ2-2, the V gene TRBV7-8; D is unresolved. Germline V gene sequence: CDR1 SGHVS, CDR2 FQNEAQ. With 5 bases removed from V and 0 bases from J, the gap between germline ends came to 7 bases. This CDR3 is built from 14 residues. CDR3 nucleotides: TGTGCCAGCAGCCCCAGCGCGAACACCGGGGAGCTGTTTTTT. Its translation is CASSPSANTGELFF.

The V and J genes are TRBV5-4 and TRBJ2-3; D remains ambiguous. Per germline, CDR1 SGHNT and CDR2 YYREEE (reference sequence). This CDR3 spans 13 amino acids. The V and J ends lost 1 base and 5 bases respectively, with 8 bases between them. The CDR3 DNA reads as TGTGCCAGCAGCTTGCAGTATGGAGATACGCAGTATTTT. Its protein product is CASSLQYGDTQYF.

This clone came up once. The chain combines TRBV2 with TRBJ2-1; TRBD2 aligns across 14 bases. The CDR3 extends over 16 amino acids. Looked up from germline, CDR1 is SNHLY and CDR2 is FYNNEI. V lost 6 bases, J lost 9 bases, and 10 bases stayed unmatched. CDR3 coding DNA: TGTGCCAGCAGGCAGACTAGCGGGGGGGCCAGTCGTGAGCAGTTCTTC. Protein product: CASRQTSGGASREQFF.

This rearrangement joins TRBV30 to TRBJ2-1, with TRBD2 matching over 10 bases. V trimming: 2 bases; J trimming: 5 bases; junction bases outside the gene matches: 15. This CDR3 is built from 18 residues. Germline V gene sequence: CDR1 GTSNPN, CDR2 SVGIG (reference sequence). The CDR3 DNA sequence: TGTGCCTGGAGTTACACTAGCGGGACCGTGAGTTGGGACAATGAGCAGTTCTTC. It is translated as CAWSYTSGTVSWDNEQFF.

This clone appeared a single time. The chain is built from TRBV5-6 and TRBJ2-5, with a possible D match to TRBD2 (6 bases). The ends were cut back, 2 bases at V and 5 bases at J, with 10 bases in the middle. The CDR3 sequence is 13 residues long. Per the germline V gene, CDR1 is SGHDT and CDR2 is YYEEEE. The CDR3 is CASSFLSGETQYF. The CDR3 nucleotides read TGTGCCAGCAGCTTTTTAAGCGGGGAGACCCAGTACTTC.

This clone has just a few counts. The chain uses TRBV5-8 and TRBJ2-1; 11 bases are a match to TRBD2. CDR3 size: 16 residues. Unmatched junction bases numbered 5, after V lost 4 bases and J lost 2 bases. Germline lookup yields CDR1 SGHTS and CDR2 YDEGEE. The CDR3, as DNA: TGTGCCAGCAGCGCCCAACTAGCGGGAGCCTACAATGAGCAGTTCTTC. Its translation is CASSAQLAGAYNEQFF. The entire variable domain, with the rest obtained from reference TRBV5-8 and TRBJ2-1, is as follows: EAGVTQSPTHLIKTRGQQATLRCSPISGHTSVYWYQQALGLGLQFLLWYDEGEERNRGNFPPRFSGRQFPNYSSELNVNALELEDSALYLCASSAQLAGAYNEQFFGPGTRLTVL.

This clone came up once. CDR3 coding DNA: TGTGCCAGCAGCTCGGGGGGACAGGGGATCTATGGCTACACCTTC. It is translated as CASSSGGQGIYGYTF. V gene TRBV5-6 combines with J gene TRBJ1-2; 10 bases agree with TRBD1. Germline loops: CDR1 SGHDT, CDR2 YYEEEE. CDR3 size: 15 residues. With V trimmed by 3 bases and J by 4 bases, 6 bases remained unmatched. Filled out from reference TRBV5-6 and TRBJ1-2, the complete variable domain reads DAGVTQSPTHLIKTRGQQVTLRCSPKSGHDTVSWYQQALGQGPQFIFQYYEEEERQRGNFPDRFSGHQFPNYSSELNVNALLLGDSALYLCASSSGGQGIYGYTFGSGTRLTVV.

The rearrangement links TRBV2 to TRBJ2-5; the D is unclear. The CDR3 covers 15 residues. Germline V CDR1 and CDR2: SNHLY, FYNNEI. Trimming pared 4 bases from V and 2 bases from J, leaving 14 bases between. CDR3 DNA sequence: TGTGCCAGCAGTGTGGGAATAGGTGCTCAAGAGACCCAGTACTTC. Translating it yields CASSVGIGAQETQYF. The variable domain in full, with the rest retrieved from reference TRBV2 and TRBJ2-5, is EPEVTQTPSHQVTQMGQEVILRCVPISNHLYFYWYRQILGQKVEFLVSFYNNEISEKSEIFDDQFSVERPDGSNFTLKIRSTKLEDSAMYFCASSVGIGAQETQYFGPGTRLLVL.